This TCR beta chain came from a study of blood T cell repertoires in COVID-19. The wider study: Sites across the United States, Italy and Spain contributed samples from acute and convalescent COVID-19. In each case, the material was cDNA or gDNA derived from T cells, B-cell-depleted T cells, or PBMCs.

J lost 8 bases, V lost 6 bases, and 7 bases had no gene match. Germline V lookup: CDR1 LGHDT, CDR2 YNNKEL (reference sequence). The CDR3 is 14 amino acids. TCRdb keeps only in-frame clones here, not all; method: immunoSEQ multiplex PCR. The sample yields about 140,000 clones, more than 80% seen once. The receptor comes from a human donor in a cohort sampled during active COVID-19. Sequenced: peripheral blood. V is TRBV3-1 (or the pseudogene TRBV3-2) and J is TRBJ1-6, with TRBD1 matching over 7 bases. In DNA, the CDR3 is TGTGCCAGCAGGCAAACAGGGGTGTATTCACCCCTCCACTTT. Amino acid sequence: CASRQTGVYSPLHF.